Shown below are 2 T cell receptor beta chains from a single sample sequenced in a study of OX40 agonist ivuxolimab in advanced cancers. The assay was immunoSEQ multiplex PCR, and TCRdb's table has in-frame clones only and misses some. The sample shows roughly 36,000 clones, 65% to 75% of them seen only once. Source: CD4+ or CD8+ T cells sorted from blood, taken in a trial of the OX40 agonist ivuxolimab. Every receptor here comes from an adult with an advanced solid tumor such as melanoma, head and neck, liver or kidney cancer.

This sequence joins TRBV27 and TRBJ1-2; a weak D match, TRBD1 (5 bases). Germline V lookup: CDR1 MNHEY, CDR2 SMNVEV (reference sequence). V was trimmed by 7 bases and J by 8 bases, leaving 17 bases between them. This CDR3 is 13 amino acids long. CDR3 sequence: CASTSQGVEGYTF. CDR3 sequence (DNA): TGTGCCAGCACTTCTCAAGGGGTGGAGGGCTACACCTTC.

The chain employs TRBV5-1 and TRBJ1-2; weak D call: TRBD1 (6 bases). V lost 4 bases and J lost 7, with 20 bases in between. CDR3 length: 15 residues. Germline loops: CDR1 SGHRS, CDR2 YFSETQ. The CDR3 DNA reads TGCGCCAGCAGCCTCCAAGTGGGGGCGGGAGGTGGCTACACCTTC. Protein: CASSLQVGAGGGYTF.